This record concerns one T cell receptor beta chain sequence. Its antigen remains unknown. The CDR3 extends over 14 amino acids. Trimming took off 3 bases at V and 5 bases at J, with 11 bases between the two ends. Germline-derived CDR1 and CDR2 are MNHEY and SVGAGI. The sample is drawn from a study of PD-1 blockade in mismatch repair-deficient tumors. Study-wide findings and caveats: Tumor-resident clones, often undetectable pretreatment in blood, expanded then contracted after pembrolizumab.

TCRdb's copy holds only in-frame clones and misses some; the assay was immunoSEQ multiplex PCR. The data contain roughly 130,000 clones, 88% of them seen just once; the ten biggest clones take up 12%. The V and J genes are TRBV6-5 and TRBJ2-1, with a weak D call TRBD2 (7 bases). The receptor was derived from an adult with mismatch repair-deficient cancer. Sample: peripheral blood, taken 72 weeks after starting pembrolizumab. CDR3 DNA sequence: TGTGCCAGCAGTTATGGGGGGGCCAACAATGAGCAGTTCTTC. Residues: CASSYGGANNEQFF.